This T cell receptor beta chain was sequenced in a study of T cell responses to AZD1222 COVID-19 vaccine. Study observations and caveats: Most donors were white British and more were female, and clonal diversity was possibly underestimated. Only a handful of AZD1222 recipients, more than 5 in all, had baseline seropositivity. Reportedly, close to half of spike-specific TCRs are directed against unmutated variant regions.

Remarks on this clone: Its antigen is as yet unknown.

Profiled with immunoSEQ multiplex PCR; TCRdb holds only in-frame clones, not every one. Of roughly 170,000 clones in the sample, under 95% are singletons; the top ten hold about 1.5%. Germline CDR1 reads GTSNPN; CDR2 reads SVGIG (reference sequence). V was shortened by 0 bases and J by 2 bases, with 8 bases between the two germline ends. CDR3 length: 14 residues. This sequence was found in an adult who received the AZD1222 COVID-19 vaccine. This rearrangement joins TRBV30 to TRBJ1-3; no clear D gene. The sequencing used peripheral blood, collected 28 days after the second AZD1222 dose. In DNA, the CDR3 is TGTGCCTGGAGTGTACAGAACCCTGGAAACACCATATATTTT. This sequence encodes CAWSVQNPGNTIYF.